A single sample is the source of the 16 T cell receptor beta chains below, sequenced in a study of blood T cell repertoires in COVID-19. Some clones are missing from TCRdb's copy, which holds only in-frame ones; the method was immunoSEQ multiplex PCR. The sample shows 85,000 to 100,000 clones, roughly 80% of them seen only once. Sequences were obtained from peripheral blood. All receptors derive from a human donor in a cohort sampled during active COVID-19.

This clone was seen only a few times. The chain links TRBV7-8 to TRBJ2-7; D possibly corresponds to TRBD1 (6 bases). The ends were cut back, 5 bases at V and 4 bases at J, with 9 bases in the middle. Per germline, CDR1 SGHVS and CDR2 FQNEAQ. There are 12 residues in the CDR3. This CDR3 is CASSRTGYEQYF. As DNA, the CDR3 is TGTGCCAGCAGCCGCACAGGGTACGAGCAGTACTTC.

The chain joins TRBV18 to TRBJ2-2; TRBD2 aligns across 15 bases. The V gene end was trimmed by 6 bases and the J gene end by 4 bases; junction bases not matched to a gene: 12. Germline V CDR1 and CDR2: KGHSH, LQKENI. The CDR3 is made up of 19 amino acids. DNA of the CDR3: TGTGCCAGCTCCCCCAGGAGGACTAGCGGGAGGGCCTTCACCGGGGAGCTGTTTTTT. Its protein is CASSPRRTSGRAFTGELFF.

The chain links TRBV19 to TRBJ2-7; 7 bases match TRBD1. The CDR3 spans 15 residues. The junction had 15 bases not matched to a gene; V was cut back by 4 bases and J by 9 bases. Germline CDR1 and CDR2: LNHDA and SQIVND (reference sequence). The CDR3 sequence: CASSTPTGSYLGQYF. CDR3 nucleotides: TGTGCCAGTAGTACCCCGACAGGGTCCTACCTCGGGCAGTACTTC.

The chain uses TRBV7-3 and TRBJ1-3; tentatively, D is TRBD1 (6 bases). The CDR3 has 15 amino acids. Germline CDR1 is SGHTA and CDR2 is FQGTGA. With 5 bases removed from V and 0 bases from J, the gap between germline ends came to 11 bases. CDR3 nucleotides: TGTGCCAGCAGCACACAGGGACCCTCTGGAAACACCATATATTTT. It codes for CASSTQGPSGNTIYF.

This clone occurred a few times. This chain links TRBV5-1 with TRBJ2-1; 13 bases are shared with TRBD2. Losses at the gene ends were 7 bases for V and 8 bases for J; bases not matched to a gene: 6. Germline CDR1 is SGHRS and CDR2 is YFSETQ. The CDR3 loop spans 14 amino acids. The CDR3 spells CASGTSGTGDEQFF. The CDR3 nucleotides are TGCGCCAGCGGGACTAGCGGGACGGGGGATGAGCAGTTCTTC.

The V call is TRBV29-1, the J call TRBJ2-1; 10 bases are shared with TRBD2. Germline assignment: CDR1 SQVTM and CDR2 ANQGSEA. The CDR3 is 15 residues long. After removal of 5 bases from V and 5 bases from J, the junction contained 9 bases not matched to a gene. Written as DNA, the CDR3 is TGCAGCGTTAACCCTATAGCGGGAGGCGACAATGAGCAGTTCTTC. Its translation: CSVNPIAGGDNEQFF.

This rearrangement joins TRBV7-8 to TRBJ2-7; 9 bases are shared with TRBD1. The CDR3 spans 14 residues. The V gene's germline CDR1 is SGHVS and CDR2 FQNEAQ. After removal of 5 bases from V and 4 bases from J, the junction contained 6 bases not matched to a gene. The CDR3 loop is CASSNRGHGYEQYF. CDR3 bases: TGTGCCAGCAGCAACAGGGGGCATGGTTACGAGCAGTACTTC.

The chain couples TRBV5-6 to TRBJ2-5; TRBD2 matches at 10 bases. Germline CDR1 and CDR2: SGHDT and YYEEEE. This CDR3 is 13 amino acids long. The V and J ends lost 5 bases and 4 bases, in that order; junction bases with no gene match: 2. Here the CDR3 reads CASRAGGSETQYF. For the CDR3, the DNA is TGTGCCAGCAGAGCGGGAGGGTCAGAGACCCAGTACTTC. Full variable domain (remainder filled in from reference TRBV5-6 and TRBJ2-5): DAGVTQSPTHLIKTRGQQVTLRCSPKSGHDTVSWYQQALGQGPQFIFQYYEEEERQRGNFPDRFSGHQFPNYSSELNVNALLLGDSALYLCASRAGGSETQYFGPGTRLLVL.

The genes are TRBV19 and TRBJ2-6; D not certain. Germline V CDR1 and CDR2: LNHDA, SQIVND (reference sequence). V dropped 4 bases and J dropped 4 bases, with 14 bases sitting between them. The CDR3 is 16 residues long. CDR3 bases: TGTGCCAGTAGTACGAGCCGTTCTATGGGGGCCAACGTCCTGACTTTC. It is translated as CASSTSRSMGANVLTF.

The rearrangement joins TRBV2 to TRBJ2-5; 14 nucleotides align to TRBD2. CDR1 and CDR2 (germline): SNHLY, FYNNEI. The CDR3 covers 15 residues. The V segment lost 11 bases and the J segment 1 base; nucleotides outside the gene matches: 6. CDR3 in DNA: TGTGCCGGAGCAGGGACTAGCGGGAGCCAAGAGACCCAGTACTTC. This codes for CAGAGTSGSQETQYF.

The V call is TRBV7-9, the J call TRBJ2-1; 7 bases are a match to TRBD2. This CDR3 is built from 17 residues. J gave up 7 bases and V 2 bases, and 14 bases lay outside the gene matches. Germline CDR1 reads SEHNR; CDR2 reads FQNEAQ (reference sequence). This CDR3 reads CASSLKLGGDLGNEQFF. CDR3 nucleotide sequence: TGTGCCAGCAGCTTAAAGTTGGGAGGGGATCTTGGGAATGAGCAGTTCTTC.

The genes are TRBV3-1 (or the pseudogene TRBV3-2) and TRBJ2-1; unclear D gene. The CDR3 is 15 amino acids. V lost 2 bases and J 9 bases, leaving 17 bases between the germline ends. The germline V gene encodes CDR1 LGHDT and CDR2 YNNKEL (reference sequence). Here the CDR3 reads CASSQPVSSRIEQFF. CDR3 bases: TGTGCCAGCAGCCAACCGGTGAGTTCTAGAATTGAGCAGTTCTTC.

This chain links TRBV6-1 with TRBJ2-1; 9 bases fit TRBD1. Unmatched junction bases numbered 8, after V lost 1 base and J lost 10 bases. This CDR3 spans 15 amino acids. CDR1 is MNHNS and CDR2 is SASEGT in the germline V gene. Here the CDR3 reads CASSEGPRTGDEQFF. CDR3 nucleotide sequence: TGTGCCAGCAGTGAAGGCCCCCGGACAGGGGACGAGCAGTTCTTC.

The chain carries TRBV28 and TRBJ2-6; D remains ambiguous. The CDR3 sequence is 13 residues long. The germline CDR1 and CDR2 sequences are MDHEN and SYDVKM. The ends were cut back, 5 bases at V and 9 bases at J, with 11 bases in the middle. In DNA, the CDR3 is TGTGCCAGCAGTCCCCCACCGAGCAACGTCCTGACTTTC. Protein product: CASSPPPSNVLTF.

The rearrangement links TRBV5-4 to TRBJ1-1; 8 nucleotides agree with TRBD1. Trimming took 3 bases from V and 1 from J; bases not matched to a gene: 2. The CDR3 spans 14 residues. Germline lookup yields CDR1 SGHNT and CDR2 YYREEE (reference sequence). CDR3 amino acids: CASSSGQGNTEAFF. CDR3 bases: TGTGCCAGCAGCTCCGGACAGGGGAACACTGAAGCTTTCTTT.

The V gene is TRBV9, the J gene TRBJ2-4, with D possibly being TRBD2 (6 bases). The V gene lost 8 bases and the J gene lost 0 bases, with 15 bases spanning the gap. Germline CDR1 and CDR2: SGDLS and YYNGEE. This CDR3 comprises 15 residues. In nucleotides, the CDR3 is TGTGCCAGGGCCGCGGCGGGAATAGCCAAAAACATTCAGTACTTC. This codes for CARAAAGIAKNIQYF. The whole variable domain, remainder taken from reference TRBV9 and TRBJ2-4, is DSGVTQTPKHLITATGQRVTLRCSPRSGDLSVYWYQQSLDQGLQFLIQYYNGEERAKGNILERFSAQQFPDLHSELNLSSLELGDSALYFCARAAAGIAKNIQYFGAGTRLSVL.